This record concerns one TCR beta chain sequence. Germline CDR1 reads MDHEN; CDR2 reads SYDVKM. V lost 7 bases, J lost 4 bases, and 16 bases lay in between. This CDR3 spans 14 amino acids. The data were obtained in a study of Graves' ophthalmopathy and Graves' hyperthyroidism. TCR beta CDR3 regions were amplified from RNA transcripts. HTBI-primed RT-PCR formed the first round, and a multiplex PCR formed the second. TCRdb re-called the multiplex PCR reads through MiXCR, storing one row per CDR3 protein. The repertoire has 400,000 to 450,000 distinct CDR3 sequences, roughly 20% of them found once; the top ten carry roughly 3%.

The sample taken for sequencing was peripheral blood. The chain recombines TRBV28 with TRBJ1-2; D is unresolved. This TCR derives from a woman aged 18-29 years with stable Graves' hyperthyroidism. As DNA, the CDR3 is TGTGCCAGCACAACTGTATCTAGATCCTATGGCTACACCTTC. Translated, it gives CASTTVSRSYGYTF.